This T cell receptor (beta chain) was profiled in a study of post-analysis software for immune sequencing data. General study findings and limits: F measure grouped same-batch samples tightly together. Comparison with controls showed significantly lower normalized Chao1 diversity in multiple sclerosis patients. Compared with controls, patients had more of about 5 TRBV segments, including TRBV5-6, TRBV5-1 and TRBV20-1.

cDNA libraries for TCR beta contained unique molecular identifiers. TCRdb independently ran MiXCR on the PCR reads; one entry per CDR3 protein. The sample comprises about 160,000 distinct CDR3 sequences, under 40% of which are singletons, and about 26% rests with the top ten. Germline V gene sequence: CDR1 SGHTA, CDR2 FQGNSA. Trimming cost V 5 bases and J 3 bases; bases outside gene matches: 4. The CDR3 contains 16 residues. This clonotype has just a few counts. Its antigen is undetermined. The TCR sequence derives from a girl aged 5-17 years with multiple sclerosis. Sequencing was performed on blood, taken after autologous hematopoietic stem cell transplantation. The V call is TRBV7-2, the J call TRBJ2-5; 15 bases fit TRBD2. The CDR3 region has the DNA TGTGCCAGCAGCCCGGGACTAGCGGGAGGTAAAGAGACCCAGTACTTC. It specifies CASSPGLAGGKETQYF. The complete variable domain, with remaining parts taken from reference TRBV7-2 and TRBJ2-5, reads GAGVSQSPSNKVTEKGKDVELRCDPISGHTALYWYRQSLGQGLEFLIYFQGNSAPDKSGLPSDRFSAERTGGSVSTLTIQRTQQEDSAVYLCASSPGLAGGKETQYFGPGTRLLVL.